This TCR beta chain was sequenced during a study of blood T cell repertoires in COVID-19. Study-wide context: T cells, B-cell-depleted T cells, or PBMCs provided the cDNA or gDNA that served as material.

Participant-given clinical history determined each cohort assignment. Trimming took 1 base from V and 2 from J, leaving 8 bases between them. Per germline, CDR1 SGHTA and CDR2 FQGNSA. This CDR3 region has 15 residues. As originally analysed: Reference gene primer amplification gave nucleated cell count estimates. Libraries were prepared by immunoSEQ multiplex PCR; TCRdb keeps only in-frame clonotypes and omits some of them. The V and J calls and clone size come from that table; D and trimming were worked out from the DNA. The table records roughly 400,000 clones, roughly 90% of them present only once.

The receptor comes from a woman in her 40s who had been exposed to COVID-19. Material for sequencing was PBMCs or T cells enriched from blood (not recorded which). This chain uses TRBV7-2 with TRBJ1-4; D gene ambiguous. The CDR3 is CASSLGRVTNEKLFF. The CDR3 nucleotides are TGTGCCAGCAGCTTAGGGAGGGTCACTAATGAAAAACTGTTTTTT.